These 11 T cell receptor beta chains were sequenced from one sample in a study of shared T cell receptors in the human thymus. Data came from immunoSEQ multiplex PCR; TCRdb stores just in-frame clones and leaves some out. The repertoire holds around 730,000 clones, with approximately 85% as singletons. The same data also went into a second study, on human thymus T cells.

Sequencing was done on a sample of thymocytes. The receptors stem from a girl less than two years old with a congenital heart defect.

Remarks on this clone: The identical CDR3 is also encoded by other nucleotide sequences in the sample. The J gene is TRBJ1-3, the V gene TRBV19; D call uncertain. Germline CDR1 is LNHDA and CDR2 is SQIVND (reference sequence). The V end was cut by 3 bases, the J end by 0 bases, with 6 bases between. The CDR3 runs 14 residues. DNA of the CDR3: TGTGCCAGTAGTATGAGGGACTCTGGAAACACCATATATTTT. Protein: CASSMRDSGNTIYF.

The genes are TRBV25-1 and TRBJ1-1; 7 positions agree with TRBD1. The junction had 3 bases not matched to a gene; V was cut back by 5 bases and J by 0 bases. The V gene's germline CDR1 is MGHDK and CDR2 SYGVNS. This CDR3 has 14 residues. Written as DNA, the CDR3 is TGTGCCAGCAGTAAACAGGGGATGAACACTGAAGCTTTCTTT. Amino acid sequence: CASSKQGMNTEAFF. Full variable domain (remainder filled in from reference TRBV25-1 and TRBJ1-1): EADIYQTPRYLVIGTGKKITLECSQTMGHDKMYWYQQDPGMELHLIHYSYGVNSTEKGDLSSESTVSRIRTEHFPLTLESARPSHTSQYLCASSKQGMNTEAFFGQGTRLTVV.

The J gene is TRBJ1-1, the V gene TRBV29-1; tentative D call: TRBD1 (5 bases). Deletions cut 6 bases from V and 0 bases from J, with 14 bases between. CDR3 length: 14 amino acids. CDR1 is SQVTM, CDR2 ANQGSEA, per germline. CDR3 bases: TGCAGCGTCTGGACACGATCTATGAACACTGAAGCTTTCTTT. The encoded protein is CSVWTRSMNTEAFF. The complete variable domain, with remaining parts taken from reference TRBV29-1 and TRBJ1-1, reads SAVISQKPSRDICQRGTSLTIQCQVDSQVTMMFWYRQQPGQSLTLIATANQGSEATYESGFVIDKFPISRPNLTFSTLTVSNMSPEDSSIYLCSVWTRSMNTEAFFGQGTRLTVV.

The CDR3: CASTQGFQETQYF. The CDR3 DNA sequence: TGTGCCAGCACACAGGGGTTCCAAGAGACCCAGTACTTC. The gene calls are TRBV27 and TRBJ2-5, with 7 bases aligning to TRBD1. The CDR3 has 13 residues. Germline V gene sequence: CDR1 MNHEY, CDR2 SMNVEV (reference sequence). V dropped 7 bases and J dropped 1; count of bases not matched to a gene: 3.

CDR3 sequence: CASRQAYGYEQYF. CDR3 nucleotides: TGTGCCAGCCGGCAGGCTTACGGCTACGAGCAGTACTTC. This chain links TRBV6-5 with TRBJ2-7; unclear D gene. The germline V gene has CDR1 MNHEY and CDR2 SVGAGI. V lost 8 bases, J lost 3 bases, and 14 bases lay in between. The CDR3 has 13 residues.

The chain carries TRBV2 and TRBJ2-4; 7 nucleotides match TRBD2. This CDR3 spans 14 amino acids. After removal of 5 bases from V and 0 bases from J, the junction contained 1 base not matched to a gene. CDR1 is SNHLY and CDR2 is FYNNEI in the germline V gene. The DNA of the CDR3 is TGTGCCAGCAGTAGCGGGGCAGCCAAAAACATTCAGTACTTC. Residues: CASSSGAAKNIQYF.

The rearrangement links TRBV11-3 to TRBJ1-1; weak D call: TRBD1 (6 bases). V was clipped by 3 bases and J by 11 bases, with 13 bases between them. The CDR3 runs 12 residues. Germline CDR1 reads SGHNT; CDR2 reads YENEEA. CDR3: CASSFPKGVAFF. The DNA of the CDR3 is TGTGCCAGCAGCTTCCCGAAGGGGGTGGCTTTCTTT.

In the case of this clone: This sample also contains other DNA sequences that code for the same CDR3. The rearrangement uses TRBV6-4 and TRBJ1-5; 7 bases align to TRBD1. The V gene end was trimmed by 8 bases and the J gene end by 0 bases; junction bases not matched to a gene: 19. CDR1 MRHNA and CDR2 SNTAGT come from the germline V gene. The CDR3 sequence is 19 residues long. CDR3 region: CASPKFKTGNLLSNQPQHF. The DNA for the CDR3 is TGTGCCAGCCCGAAGTTTAAGACAGGGAATTTACTTAGCAATCAGCCCCAGCATTTT.

The genes are TRBV7-8 and TRBJ1-1; D not certain. The V end lost 5 bases, the J end lost 0 bases, and 19 bases lay between the germline ends. The length of the CDR3 is 17 residues. Germline CDR1 SGHVS, CDR2 FQNEAQ. CDR3 loop: CASSLTTHGELNTEAFF. As DNA, the CDR3 is TGTGCCAGCAGCCTAACTACCCACGGGGAGTTGAACACTGAAGCTTTCTTT.

This clone was recorded a few times. V gene TRBV2 combines with J gene TRBJ1-5, with TRBD1 matching over 7 bases. CDR3 length equals 18 residues. Germline lookup yields CDR1 SNHLY and CDR2 FYNNEI. J was trimmed by 0 bases and V by 6 bases; bases with no gene match: 14. CDR3 DNA: TGTGCCAGCAGCTTACACACCGGACAGGAGTATAGCAATCAGCCCCAGCATTTT. Amino acids: CASSLHTGQEYSNQPQHF. Filled out from reference TRBV2 and TRBJ1-5, the complete variable domain reads EPEVTQTPSHQVTQMGQEVILRCVPISNHLYFYWYRQILGQKVEFLVSFYNNEISEKSEIFDDQFSVERPDGSNFTLKIRSTKLEDSAMYFCASSLHTGQEYSNQPQHFGDGTRLSIL.

The table lists this clone with a count of one. This chain uses TRBV7-2 with TRBJ2-7; D may be TRBD1 (6 bases). This CDR3 comprises 15 residues. The V and J ends lost 1 base and 5 bases respectively, with 15 bases between them. Germline V gene sequence: CDR1 SGHTA, CDR2 FQGNSA. This CDR3 reads CASSLVLRTDNEQYF. CDR3 in DNA: TGTGCCAGCAGCTTAGTATTGCGGACAGACAACGAGCAGTACTTC.